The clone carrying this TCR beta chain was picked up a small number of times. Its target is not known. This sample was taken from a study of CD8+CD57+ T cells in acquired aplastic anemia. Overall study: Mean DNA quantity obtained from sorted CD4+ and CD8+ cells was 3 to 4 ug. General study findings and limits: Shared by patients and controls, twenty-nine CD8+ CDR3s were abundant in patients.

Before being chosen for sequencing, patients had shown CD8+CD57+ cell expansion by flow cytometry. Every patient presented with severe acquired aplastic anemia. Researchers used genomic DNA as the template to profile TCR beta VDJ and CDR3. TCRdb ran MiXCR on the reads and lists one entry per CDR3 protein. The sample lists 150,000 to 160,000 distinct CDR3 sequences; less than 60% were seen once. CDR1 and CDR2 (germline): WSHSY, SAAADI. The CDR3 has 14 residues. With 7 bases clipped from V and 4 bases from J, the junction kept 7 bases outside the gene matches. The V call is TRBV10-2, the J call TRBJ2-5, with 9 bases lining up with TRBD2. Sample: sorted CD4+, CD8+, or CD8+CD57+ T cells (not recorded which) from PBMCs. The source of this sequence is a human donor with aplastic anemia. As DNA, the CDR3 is TGCGCCAGCACTACGACTAGCGGCATAGAGACCCAGTACTTC. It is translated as CASTTTSGIETQYF.